This T cell receptor beta chain originates from a study of blood T cell repertoires in COVID-19. About the research overall: The study drew acute and convalescent COVID-19 samples from the United States, Italy and Spain. Sources were T cells, B-cell-depleted T cells, or PBMCs; the material itself was cDNA or gDNA.

CDR1 and CDR2 from the germline V gene are SGHRS and YFSETQ. The junction had 5 bases not matched to a gene; V was cut back by 5 bases and J by 5 bases. The length of the CDR3 is 14 residues. Under the authors' procedure: From reference gene primer amplification, estimates of nucleated cell counts were derived. Assay used: immunoSEQ multiplex PCR; TCRdb lists only in-frame clones, some missing. That table furnishes V, J and clone size, whereas the DNA furnished D and trimming. The table lists 100,000 to 150,000 clones, roughly four fifths of them singletons. What was sequenced was peripheral blood. V usage is TRBV5-1 and J usage is TRBJ2-1, with 9 bases lining up with TRBD1. The receptor was derived from a man aged 40-55 years with active or convalescent COVID-19. This CDR3 reads CASSTGTGNNEQFF. CDR3 DNA: TGCGCCAGCAGTACCGGGACAGGGAACAATGAGCAGTTCTTC. Filled out from reference TRBV5-1 and TRBJ2-1, the complete variable domain reads KAGVTQTPRYLIKTRGQQVTLSCSPISGHRSVSWYQQTPGQGLQFLFEYFSETQRNKGNFPGRFSGRQFSNSRSEMNVSTLELGDSALYLCASSTGTGNNEQFFGPGTRLTVL.